In its sample, the clone carrying this T cell receptor beta chain was seen once. The CDR3 totals 13 residues. Germline CDR1 reads GTSNPN; CDR2 reads SVGIG (reference sequence). V shed 0 bases and J shed 4 bases, with 7 bases lying between them. Sequencing was performed with immunoSEQ multiplex PCR; in TCRdb, only in-frame clones are kept and a portion is missing. The sample contains around 190,000 clones, nearly 90% of which appear only once. These data come from a study of control samples from healthy donors and cancer patients. Sequencing was done on a sample of blood. The sequence derives from a woman between 45 and 65 years old in good health. The chain recombines TRBV30 with TRBJ1-5; maybe TRBD1 (5 bases). CDR3 nucleotide sequence: TGTGCCTGGAGTGTACAGGAGAATCAGCCCCAGCATTTT. This encodes CAWSVQENQPQHF.